This T cell receptor beta chain is from a study of low-dose radiotherapy and immunotherapy resistance in tumors. About the research overall: Every 2 weeks, cohort 1 got 0.5 Gy, reaching 6.5 Gy to the planning target volume. In Cohort 2, 1 Gy per fraction was delivered every two weeks, for a total of 13 Gy over 26 weeks.

A roughly 20-cycle PCR with a constant-region primer and V-primer adapter amplified TCRs. TCRdb redid the calling of the reads with MiXCR, one entry per CDR3 protein. The profile shows 50,000 or so distinct CDR3 sequences, around 33% of them singletons. Stated time point: after trial treatment. Sample treatment: LDRT plus nivolumab, ipilimumab, low-dose cyclophosphamide and aspirin (RACIN trial). The study gave donors nivolumab, ipilimumab, aspirin, low-dose cyclophosphamide and low-dose radiotherapy. CDR3 length equals 15 residues. Germline loops: CDR1 SGDLS, CDR2 YYNGEE. The V gene lost 4 bases and the J gene lost 2 bases, with 12 bases spanning the gap.

This TCR came from a male donor with rectosigmoid adenocarcinoma. Source: PBMCs, taken after low-dose radiotherapy plus immunotherapy. The chain carries TRBV9 and TRBJ2-2; perhaps D is TRBD1 or TRBD2 (5 bases each). The CDR3 protein is CASSWDEGNTGELFF. The CDR3 DNA follows: TGTGCCAGCAGCTGGGACGAGGGAAACACCGGGGAGCTGTTTTTT.